This TCR beta chain was observed in a study of cytomegalovirus exposure and HLA in healthy donors. In the study overall: Researchers found that approximately 77% of 350 to 500 genotyped donors fell within the Caucasian-associated ancestry cluster. Study-wide points: Reports indicate that TCR beta sequences accurately predicted the HLA-A and HLA-B alleles of most subjects.

Healthy bone marrow donors supplied every sample. As to this clone: Antigen unknown.

It was with 60 Vbeta and 13 Jbeta primers that the PCR ran. Assay used: immunoSEQ multiplex PCR; TCRdb lists only in-frame clones, some missing. Found here are under 200,000 clones, around 82% of them singletons; the top ten hold approximately 2.5%. The germline V gene has CDR1 LNHDA and CDR2 SQIVND (reference sequence). J gave up 3 bases and V 3 bases, and 3 bases lay outside the gene matches. CDR3 size: 15 residues. This clonotype originated in a man aged 55 to 69 in good health and CMV-seronegative. The chain carries TRBV19 and TRBJ2-1; TRBD1 matches 9 bases. Sequencing used PBMCs. The DNA for the CDR3 is TGTGCCAGTAGTATTGGGGGACAGGGCTACAATGAGCAGTTCTTC. It codes for CASSIGGQGYNEQFF.